This TCR beta chain came from a study of cytomegalovirus exposure and HLA in healthy donors. About this clone: Its antigen remains unidentified.

Germline V lookup: CDR1 SGDLS, CDR2 YYNGEE. The CDR3 sequence is 14 residues long. V was pared by 3 bases and J by 8 bases, with 14 bases between. Findings of the study overall: The authors listed around 150 TCR beta chains as cytomegalovirus-associated. TCR beta V- and J-gene trimming, according to a later analysis, was linked to a missense DCLRE1C variant. TRBV6-2, TRBV6-3 and some other V segments were excluded as indistinguishable. The availability of immune exposure information extended only to CMV serostatus.

Researchers ran the PCR with 60 Vbeta and 13 Jbeta primers. Libraries were prepared by immunoSEQ multiplex PCR; TCRdb keeps only in-frame clonotypes and omits some of them. The table includes roughly 40,000 clones, around 81% detected once. The rearrangement uses TRBV9 and TRBJ2-2; TRBD2 is a possible D gene (7 bases). Sequencing input: PBMCs. The TCR was taken from a woman aged 40 to 55 in good health and CMV-seronegative. The CDR3 coding sequence is TGTGCCAGCAGCGCTTGGGGGGGCGCTGGGGAGCTGTTTTTT. This gives the protein CASSAWGGAGELFF.